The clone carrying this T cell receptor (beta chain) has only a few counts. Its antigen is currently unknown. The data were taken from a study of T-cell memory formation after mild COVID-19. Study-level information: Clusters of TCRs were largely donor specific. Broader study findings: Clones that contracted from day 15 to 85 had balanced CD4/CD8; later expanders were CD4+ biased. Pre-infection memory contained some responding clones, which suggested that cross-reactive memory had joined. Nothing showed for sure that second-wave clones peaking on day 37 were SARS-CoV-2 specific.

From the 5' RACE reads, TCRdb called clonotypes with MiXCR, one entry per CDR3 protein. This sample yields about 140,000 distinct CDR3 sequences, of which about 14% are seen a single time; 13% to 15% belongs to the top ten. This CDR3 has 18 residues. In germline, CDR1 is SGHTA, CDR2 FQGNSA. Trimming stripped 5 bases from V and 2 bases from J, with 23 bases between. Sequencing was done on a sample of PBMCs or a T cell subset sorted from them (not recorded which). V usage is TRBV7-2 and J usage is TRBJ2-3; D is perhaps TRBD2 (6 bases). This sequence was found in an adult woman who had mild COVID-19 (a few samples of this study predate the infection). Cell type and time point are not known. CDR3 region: CASSALSRRGTYTDTQYF. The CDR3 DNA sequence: TGTGCCAGCAGCGCCCTATCTCGGCGGGGAACCTACACAGATACGCAGTATTTT.